The 10 T cell receptor beta chains in this list originate from one sample, sequenced in a study of blood T cell repertoires in COVID-19 (dated by TCRdb to 2018 to 2020). Library preparation used the immunoSEQ multiplex PCR assay. This immuneACCESS table, as held by TCRdb, lists in-frame sequences with V and J called but not all clones. Of the missing ones, under half trace to an unresolved V gene in checked studies; the others have no known cause. The sample table contains approximately 230,000 clones; only one count was recorded for around nine tenths of them. Approximately 3.7% of the sample is in the top ten clones. Sequenced input: PBMCs or T cells enriched from blood (not recorded which). The receptors were gathered from a woman in her twenties or thirties who had recovered from COVID-19.

Only a few counts were recorded for this clone. J is TRBJ1-1 and V is TRBV12-2; the tabulated D call, TRBD1, remains unverified against the DNA. TRBV12-2 is described as a pseudogene. This CDR3 is built from 17 residues. The CDR3 sequence: CASRLGVRGLLNTEAFF. CDR3 coding DNA: TGTGCAAGTCGCTTAGGTGTCAGGGGTTTACTGAACACTGAAGCTTTCTTT.

The gene calls are TRBV11-2 and TRBJ2-7, with TRBD2 matching 8 bases. V shed 1 base, J shed 5 bases, and the junction held 10 bases outside the gene matches. The CDR3 runs to 16 residues. Germline CDR1 SGHAT, CDR2 FQNNGV. The CDR3: CASSLGGSGILHEQYF. DNA for the CDR3: TGTGCCAGCAGCTTAGGGGGTAGCGGGATACTCCACGAGCAGTACTTC.

The V and J genes are TRBV27 and TRBJ2-4; 12 bases are shared with TRBD2. Per the germline V gene, CDR1 is MNHEY and CDR2 is SMNVEV (reference sequence). This CDR3 comprises 15 residues. V was pared by 5 bases and J by 5 bases, with 4 bases of the junction left unmatched. The CDR3, as DNA: TGTGCCAGCAGTACTAGCGGGAGGTGGGAAAACATTCAGTACTTC. It specifies CASSTSGRWENIQYF.

This chain uses TRBV7-2 with TRBJ2-4, with 16 bases lining up with TRBD2. Germline trimming cut 4 bases from V and 4 bases from J; bases unmatched to any gene: 7. Germline V gene lookup returns CDR1 SGHTA and CDR2 FQGNSA. The CDR3 totals 18 residues. This CDR3 is CASSSPGLAGGGKNIQYF. The CDR3 DNA reads as TGTGCCAGCAGCTCCCCGGGACTAGCGGGAGGGGGGAAAAACATTCAGTACTTC.

V gene TRBV3-1 (or the pseudogene TRBV3-2) combines with J gene TRBJ2-4; D is possibly TRBD1 (6 bases). CDR3 length: 14 residues. Per germline, CDR1 LGHDT and CDR2 YNNKEL (reference sequence). Trimming stripped 4 bases from V and 7 bases from J, with 14 bases between. CDR3 sequence: CASSPPNRENIQYF. The CDR3 bases are TGTGCCAGCAGCCCCCCGAACAGGGAGAACATTCAGTACTTC.

CDR3 nucleotide sequence: TGTGCCTGGAGTCGACTAGCGGGAGCCTACGAGCAGTACTTC. It encodes CAWSRLAGAYEQYF. This chain joins TRBV30 and TRBJ2-7; 12 bases map to TRBD2. This CDR3 is built from 14 residues. J was trimmed by 2 bases and V by 2 bases; bases with no gene match: 1. Germline values: CDR1 GTSNPN, CDR2 SVGIG (reference sequence). Based on the CDR3 plus reference TRBV30 and TRBJ2-7, the full variable domain is SQTIHQWPATLVQPVGSPLSLECTVEGTSNPNLYWYRQAAGRGLQLLFYSVGIGQISSEVPQNLSASRPQDRQFILSSKKLLLSDSGFYLCAWSRLAGAYEQYFGPGTRLTVT.

The V and J genes are TRBV15 and TRBJ2-3; 9 bases align to TRBD2. The V segment lost 1 base and the J segment 1 base; nucleotides outside the gene matches: 6. This CDR3 is 17 amino acids long. The germline V gene has CDR1 LNHNV and CDR2 YYDKDF (reference sequence). CDR3 residues: CATSRGSAGGGTDTQYF. CDR3 DNA sequence: TGTGCCACCAGCAGAGGTAGCGCGGGAGGGGGCACAGATACGCAGTATTTT. Using reference TRBV15 and TRBJ2-3 for the parts outside the CDR3, the full variable domain is DAMVIQNPRYQVTQFGKPVTLSCSQTLNHNVMYWYQQKSSQAPKLLFHYYDKDFNNEADTPDNFQSRRPNTSFCFLDIRSPGLGDTAMYLCATSRGSAGGGTDTQYFGPGTRLTVL.

The chain recombines TRBV13 with TRBJ1-1; the D is unclear. Trimming left V 5 bases short and J 1 base short, with 17 bases between. The CDR3 runs 16 residues. Looked up from germline, CDR1 is PRHDT and CDR2 is FYEKMQ (reference sequence). CDR3 in amino acids: CASSPSGRERNTEAFF. CDR3 sequence (DNA): TGTGCCAGCAGCCCCAGTGGGAGGGAAAGGAACACTGAAGCTTTCTTT.

DNA of the CDR3: TGTGCCAGCAGCCCCGGGACAGGGGAGTACGAGCAGTACTTC. Translation: CASSPGTGEYEQYF. V usage is TRBV7-2 and J usage is TRBJ2-7; 10 bases align to TRBD1. The V gene end was trimmed by 5 bases and the J gene end by 4 bases; junction bases not matched to a gene: 5. Per germline, CDR1 SGHTA and CDR2 FQGNSA. This CDR3 region has 14 residues. The whole variable domain, remainder taken from reference TRBV7-2 and TRBJ2-7, is GAGVSQSPSNKVTEKGKDVELRCDPISGHTALYWYRQSLGQGLEFLIYFQGNSAPDKSGLPSDRFSAERTGGSVSTLTIQRTQQEDSAVYLCASSPGTGEYEQYFGPGTRLTVT.

The J gene is TRBJ1-1, the V gene TRBV15; tentatively, D is TRBD1 (6 bases). The CDR3 loop spans 14 amino acids. Per the germline V gene, CDR1 is LNHNV and CDR2 is YYDKDF (reference sequence). Trimming removed 5 bases from V and 0 bases from J, with 10 bases in between. CDR3 loop: CATSGGHLNTEAFF. The CDR3 region has the DNA TGTGCCACCAGCGGGGGACACCTGAACACTGAAGCTTTCTTT.